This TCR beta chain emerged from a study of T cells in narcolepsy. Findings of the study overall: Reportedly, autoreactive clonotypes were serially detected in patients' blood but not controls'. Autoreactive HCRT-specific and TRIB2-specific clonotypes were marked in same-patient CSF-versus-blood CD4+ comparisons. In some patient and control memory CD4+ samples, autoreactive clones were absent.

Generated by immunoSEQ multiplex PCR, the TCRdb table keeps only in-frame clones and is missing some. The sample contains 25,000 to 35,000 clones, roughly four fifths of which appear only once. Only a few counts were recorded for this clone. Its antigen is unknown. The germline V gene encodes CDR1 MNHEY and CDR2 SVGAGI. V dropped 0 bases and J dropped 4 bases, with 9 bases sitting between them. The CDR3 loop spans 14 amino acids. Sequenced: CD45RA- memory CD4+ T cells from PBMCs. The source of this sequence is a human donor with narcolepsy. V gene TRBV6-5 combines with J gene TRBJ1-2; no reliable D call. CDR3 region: CASSYSRGSYGYTF. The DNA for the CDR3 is TGTGCCAGCAGTTACTCCAGAGGGAGCTATGGCTACACCTTC.